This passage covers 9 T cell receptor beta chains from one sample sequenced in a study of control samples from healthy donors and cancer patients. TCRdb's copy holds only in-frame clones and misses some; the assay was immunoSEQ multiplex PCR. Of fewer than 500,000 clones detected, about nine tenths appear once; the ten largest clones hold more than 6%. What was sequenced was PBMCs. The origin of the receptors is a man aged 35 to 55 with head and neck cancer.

The CDR3 DNA sequence: TGTGCCACCAGTGATTTCACCCAAGAGACCCAGTACTTC. Amino acids: CATSDFTQETQYF. The chain uses TRBV24-1 and TRBJ2-5; D not resolved. The CDR3 consists of 13 residues. Germline CDR1 is KGHDR and CDR2 is SFDVKD. Trimming cost V 1 base and J 1 base, with 3 bases left between them.

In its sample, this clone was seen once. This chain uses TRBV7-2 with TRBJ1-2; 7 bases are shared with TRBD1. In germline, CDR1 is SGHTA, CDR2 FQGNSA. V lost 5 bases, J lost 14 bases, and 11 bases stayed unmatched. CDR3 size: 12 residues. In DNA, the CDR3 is TGTGCCAGCAGCCCCGGGACGTCCAGGGGGACCTTC. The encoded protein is CASSPGTSRGTF.

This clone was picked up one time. The CDR3 DNA reads TGTGCCAGCAGTCTCGGAGGGGGTCAGCCCCAGCATTTT. It is translated as CASSLGGGQPQHF. This chain connects TRBV6-5 to TRBJ1-5, with D possibly being TRBD1 (6 bases). The germline V and J ends were trimmed by 5 bases and 6 bases, with 11 bases remaining between them. The CDR3 is 13 residues long. Germline loops: CDR1 MNHEY, CDR2 SVGAGI.

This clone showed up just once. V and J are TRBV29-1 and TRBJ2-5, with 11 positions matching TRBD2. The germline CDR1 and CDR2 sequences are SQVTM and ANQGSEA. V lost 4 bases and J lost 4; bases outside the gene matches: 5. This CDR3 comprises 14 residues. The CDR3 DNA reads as TGCAGCGTTGGAACTAGCGGGAGTTCAGAGACCCAGTACTTC. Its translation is CSVGTSGSSETQYF.

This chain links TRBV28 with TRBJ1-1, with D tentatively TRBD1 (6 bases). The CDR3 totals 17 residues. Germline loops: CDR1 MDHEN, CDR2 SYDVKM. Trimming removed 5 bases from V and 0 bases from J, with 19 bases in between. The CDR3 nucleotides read TGTGCCAGCAGTCCTCCAAACAGGGTCTTAGTGAACACTGAAGCTTTCTTT. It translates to CASSPPNRVLVNTEAFF.

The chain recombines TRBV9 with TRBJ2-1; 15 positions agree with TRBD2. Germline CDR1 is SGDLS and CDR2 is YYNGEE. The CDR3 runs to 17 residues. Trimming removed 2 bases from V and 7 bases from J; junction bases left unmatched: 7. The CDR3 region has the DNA TGTGCCAGCAGCGTGCAAACCGGGACTAGCGGGAGGAATGAGCAGTTCTTC. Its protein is CASSVQTGTSGRNEQFF.

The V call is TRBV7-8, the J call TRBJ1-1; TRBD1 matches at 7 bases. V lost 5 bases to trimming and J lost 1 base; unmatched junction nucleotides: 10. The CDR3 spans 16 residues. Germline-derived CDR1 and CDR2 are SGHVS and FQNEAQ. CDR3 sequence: CASSHPGQVWNTEAFF. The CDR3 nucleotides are TGTGCCAGCAGCCACCCCGGACAGGTGTGGAACACTGAAGCTTTCTTT.

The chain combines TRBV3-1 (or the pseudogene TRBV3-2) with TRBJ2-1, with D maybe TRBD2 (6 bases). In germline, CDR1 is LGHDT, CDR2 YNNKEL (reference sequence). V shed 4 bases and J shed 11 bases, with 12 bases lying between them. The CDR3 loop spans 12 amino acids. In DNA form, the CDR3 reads TGTGCCAGCAGCCCCCTGGGGGGTAAGCAGTTCTTC. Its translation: CASSPLGGKQFF.

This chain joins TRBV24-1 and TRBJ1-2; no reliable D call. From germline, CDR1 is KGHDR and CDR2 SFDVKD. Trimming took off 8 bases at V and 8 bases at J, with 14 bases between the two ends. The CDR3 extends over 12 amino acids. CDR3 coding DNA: TGTGCCACCAAGGGCCGTCCGGGGGGCTACACCTTC. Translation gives CATKGRPGGYTF.